This is a list of T cell receptor beta chains from one sample in a study of blood T cell repertoires in COVID-19. Assay: immunoSEQ multiplex PCR; the TCRdb copy retains only in-frame clones and omits some. The repertoire has tens of thousands of clones, 65% to 90% of them found once; the top ten carry more than 8.5%. Sequencing was done on a sample of peripheral blood. Every receptor here comes from a man aged 50 to 60 with COVID-19, enrolled during active disease. The CDR3 runs from the conserved cysteine through the conserved F or W. Fields, in order: D gene, J gene, clone size, V gene, CDR3 protein, CDR3 DNA. The D gene is left open where the match is weak. The size field is filled for only some rows; it gives once, few, many or a size class.

D gene: .; J gene: TRBJ1-1; clone size: .; V gene: TRBV19; CDR3 protein: CASSTLGFMATEAFF; CDR3 DNA: TGTGCCAGTAGTACTTTGGGCTTTATGGCCACTGAAGCTTTCTTT
D gene: .; J gene: TRBJ2-6; clone size: .; V gene: TRBV6-2/TRBV6-3; CDR3 protein: CASSYLGLGANVLTF; CDR3 DNA: TGTGCCAGCAGTTACCTAGGTCTCGGGGCCAACGTCCTGACTTTC
D gene: TRBD1; J gene: TRBJ1-2; clone size: .; V gene: TRBV18; CDR3 protein: CASSPGTGGKLGYTF; CDR3 DNA: TGTGCCAGCTCACCGGGAACAGGGGGGAAGCTTGGCTACACCTTC
D gene: TRBD1; J gene: TRBJ2-4; clone size: once; V gene: TRBV6-5; CDR3 protein: CASRGTGENIQYF; CDR3 DNA: TGTGCCAGCAGGGGGACAGGGGAAAACATTCAGTACTTC
D gene: .; J gene: TRBJ1-1; clone size: .; V gene: TRBV19; CDR3 protein: CASSTAPGAGMNTEAFF; CDR3 DNA: TGTGCCAGTAGTACCGCACCAGGGGCAGGGATGAACACTGAAGCTTTCTTT
D gene: .; J gene: TRBJ2-5; clone size: .; V gene: TRBV4-1; CDR3 protein: CASSLRPGSGQETQYF; CDR3 DNA: TGCGCCAGCAGCCTCCGCCCAGGTAGCGGTCAAGAGACCCAGTACTTC
D gene: TRBD2; J gene: TRBJ2-7; clone size: .; V gene: TRBV9; CDR3 protein: CASSVVSSGTYEQYF; CDR3 DNA: TGTGCCAGCAGCGTAGTATCTAGCGGGACCTACGAGCAGTACTTC
D gene: TRBD1; J gene: TRBJ1-1; clone size: .; V gene: TRBV2; CDR3 protein: CASIPPGQENTEAFF; CDR3 DNA: TGTGCCAGCATCCCTCCGGGACAGGAGAACACTGAAGCTTTCTTT
D gene: TRBD1; J gene: TRBJ1-2; clone size: .; V gene: TRBV6-6; CDR3 protein: CASSTLGTAYGYTF; CDR3 DNA: TGTGCCAGCAGTACTCTCGGGACAGCCTATGGCTACACCTTC
D gene: TRBD1; J gene: TRBJ1-5; clone size: .; V gene: TRBV5-5; CDR3 protein: CASSDDRVNQPQHF; CDR3 DNA: TGTGCCAGCAGCGACGACAGGGTAAATCAGCCCCAGCATTTT
D gene: TRBD1; J gene: TRBJ1-2; clone size: .; V gene: TRBV3-1/TRBV3-2; CDR3 protein: CASSPWTGANYGYTF; CDR3 DNA: TGTGCCAGCAGCCCCTGGACAGGGGCTAACTATGGCTACACCTTC
D gene: TRBD2; J gene: TRBJ2-1; clone size: .; V gene: TRBV9; CDR3 protein: CASQPGLAENEQFF; CDR3 DNA: TGTGCCAGCCAACCGGGACTAGCGGAAAATGAGCAGTTCTTC
D gene: .; J gene: TRBJ2-7; clone size: .; V gene: TRBV4-2; CDR3 protein: CASSQDLALGTYEQYF; CDR3 DNA: TGTGCCAGCAGCCAAGATTTAGCCCTCGGAACATACGAGCAGTACTTC
D gene: TRBD1; J gene: TRBJ1-2; clone size: .; V gene: TRBV7-8; CDR3 protein: CASSLDGTANYGYTF; CDR3 DNA: TGTGCCAGCAGCTTAGATGGGACAGCGAACTATGGCTACACCTTC
D gene: TRBD2; J gene: TRBJ2-1; clone size: .; V gene: TRBV19; CDR3 protein: CASSIDTLAGDFSYNEQFF; CDR3 DNA: TGTGCCAGTAGTATAGATACACTAGCGGGAGACTTCTCCTACAATGAGCAGTTCTTC
D gene: TRBD2; J gene: TRBJ2-2; clone size: few; V gene: TRBV6-4; CDR3 protein: CASSEGGSTGELFF; CDR3 DNA: TGTGCCAGCAGTGAGGGAGGGAGCACCGGGGAGCTGTTTTTT
D gene: .; J gene: TRBJ1-1; clone size: .; V gene: TRBV6-5; CDR3 protein: CASRDLKLVF; CDR3 DNA: TGTGCCAGCCGGGATCTTAAATTGGTCTTT
D gene: TRBD2; J gene: TRBJ2-1; clone size: .; V gene: TRBV7-2; CDR3 protein: CASSAGTSGRAPLNEQFF; CDR3 DNA: TGTGCCAGCAGCGCCGGGACTAGCGGGAGGGCCCCCCTCAATGAGCAGTTCTTC
D gene: TRBD1; J gene: TRBJ1-3; clone size: .; V gene: TRBV9; CDR3 protein: CASSVAGTGKGNTIYF; CDR3 DNA: TGTGCCAGCAGCGTAGCCGGGACAGGGAAAGGAAACACCATATATTTT
D gene: TRBD2; J gene: TRBJ2-2; clone size: few; V gene: TRBV27; CDR3 protein: CASSLLASGNTGELFF; CDR3 DNA: TGTGCCAGCAGTTTACTGGCTAGCGGGAACACCGGGGAGCTGTTTTTT
D gene: .; J gene: TRBJ2-5; clone size: .; V gene: TRBV13; CDR3 protein: CASSLTQETQYF; CDR3 DNA: TGTGCCAGCAGCTTAACCCAGGAGACCCAGTACTTC
D gene: TRBD1; J gene: TRBJ2-7; clone size: .; V gene: TRBV12-3/TRBV12-4; CDR3 protein: CASSPGQGYEQYF; CDR3 DNA: TGTGCCAGCAGTCCCGGACAGGGCTACGAGCAGTACTTC
D gene: TRBD2; J gene: TRBJ2-5; clone size: .; V gene: TRBV7-3; CDR3 protein: CASSLTGRVFQETQYF; CDR3 DNA: TGTGCCAGCAGCTTAACGGGGAGGGTATTCCAAGAGACCCAGTACTTC
D gene: .; J gene: TRBJ1-2; clone size: .; V gene: TRBV9; CDR3 protein: CASSANGGYTF; CDR3 DNA: TGTGCCAGCAGCGCAAACGGGGGCTACACCTTC
D gene: .; J gene: TRBJ1-1; clone size: .; V gene: TRBV19; CDR3 protein: CASSPRTNTEAFF; CDR3 DNA: TGTGCCAGTAGTCCTCGAACAAACACTGAAGCTTTCTTT
D gene: .; J gene: TRBJ1-1; clone size: .; V gene: TRBV30; CDR3 protein: CAWSRTRADTEAFF; CDR3 DNA: TGTGCCTGGAGTCGGACCAGGGCGGACACTGAAGCTTTCTTT
D gene: TRBD2; J gene: TRBJ2-5; clone size: once; V gene: TRBV9; CDR3 protein: CASSAKSGRAGETQYF; CDR3 DNA: TGTGCCAGCAGCGCTAAGAGCGGGAGAGCTGGGGAGACCCAGTACTTC
D gene: .; J gene: TRBJ2-2; clone size: .; V gene: TRBV19; CDR3 protein: CATSQGGNTGELFF; CDR3 DNA: TGTGCCACTTCGCAGGGGGGAAACACCGGGGAGCTGTTTTTT
D gene: TRBD1; J gene: TRBJ2-7; clone size: .; V gene: TRBV2; CDR3 protein: CASSRDRGNEQYF; CDR3 DNA: TGTGCCAGCAGCCGGGACAGGGGAAACGAGCAGTACTTC
D gene: TRBD2; J gene: TRBJ2-1; clone size: .; V gene: TRBV5-1; CDR3 protein: CASSIGLAGVGEQFF; CDR3 DNA: TGCGCCAGCAGCATTGGACTAGCGGGAGTTGGCGAGCAGTTCTTC
D gene: TRBD2; J gene: TRBJ2-1; clone size: .; V gene: TRBV9; CDR3 protein: CASSVSRASGYNEQFF; CDR3 DNA: TGTGCCAGCAGCGTTAGTAGGGCTAGCGGATACAATGAGCAGTTCTTC
D gene: TRBD2; J gene: TRBJ2-7; clone size: .; V gene: TRBV27; CDR3 protein: CASRRTSGTSYEQYF; CDR3 DNA: TGTGCCAGCAGACGCACTAGCGGGACCTCCTACGAGCAGTACTTC
D gene: .; J gene: TRBJ1-1; clone size: .; V gene: TRBV7-2; CDR3 protein: CASSRYGGTAEAFF; CDR3 DNA: TGTGCCAGCAGCCGCTACGGGGGAACCGCCGAAGCTTTCTTT
D gene: TRBD1; J gene: TRBJ2-5; clone size: .; V gene: TRBV9; CDR3 protein: CASSVAPTGLRETQYF; CDR3 DNA: TGTGCCAGCAGCGTAGCCCCGACAGGGCTTCGGGAGACCCAGTACTTC
D gene: TRBD1; J gene: TRBJ1-4; clone size: .; V gene: TRBV27; CDR3 protein: CASSRTGLREKLFF; CDR3 DNA: TGTGCCAGCAGTCGGACAGGGCTACGCGAAAAACTGTTTTTT
D gene: TRBD1; J gene: TRBJ1-5; clone size: .; V gene: TRBV11-2; CDR3 protein: CASSLEGQGIQPQHF; CDR3 DNA: TGTGCCAGCAGCTTAGAAGGACAGGGTATTCAGCCCCAGCATTTT
D gene: .; J gene: TRBJ2-1; clone size: .; V gene: TRBV3-1/TRBV3-2; CDR3 protein: CASSQETRGWYNEQFF; CDR3 DNA: TGTGCCAGCAGCCAAGAAACACGGGGTTGGTACAATGAGCAGTTCTTC
D gene: TRBD1; J gene: TRBJ2-2; clone size: .; V gene: TRBV27; CDR3 protein: CASSLMRGLNTGELFF; CDR3 DNA: TGTGCCAGCAGTTTAATGAGGGGGCTGAACACCGGGGAGCTGTTTTTT
D gene: TRBD1; J gene: TRBJ2-7; clone size: .; V gene: TRBV28; CDR3 protein: CASRPGTGDEQYF; CDR3 DNA: TGTGCCAGCAGACCCGGGACAGGGGACGAGCAGTACTTC
D gene: .; J gene: TRBJ2-5; clone size: .; V gene: TRBV20-1; CDR3 protein: CSAPRGETQYF; CDR3 DNA: TGCAGTGCCCCCCGGGGAGAGACCCAGTACTTC
D gene: .; J gene: TRBJ1-3; clone size: few; V gene: TRBV2; CDR3 protein: CASSDPRGTPRGNTIYF; CDR3 DNA: TGTGCCAGCAGCGACCCGAGGGGGACGCCGAGGGGAAACACCATATATTTT